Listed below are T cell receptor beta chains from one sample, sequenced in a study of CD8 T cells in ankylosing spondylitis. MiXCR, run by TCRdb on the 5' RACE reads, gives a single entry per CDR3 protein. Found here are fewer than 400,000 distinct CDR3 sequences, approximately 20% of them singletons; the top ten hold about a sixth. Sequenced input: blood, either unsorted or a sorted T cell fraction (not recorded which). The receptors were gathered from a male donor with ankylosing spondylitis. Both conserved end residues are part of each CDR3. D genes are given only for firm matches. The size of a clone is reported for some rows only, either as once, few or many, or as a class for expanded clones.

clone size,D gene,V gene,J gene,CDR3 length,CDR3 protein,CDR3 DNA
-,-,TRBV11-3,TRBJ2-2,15,CASAQWSAHTGELFF,TGTGCCAGCGCTCAGTGGTCCGCACACACCGGGGAGCTGTTTTTT
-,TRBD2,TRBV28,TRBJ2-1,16,CASSSFEGLLVNEQFF,TGTGCCAGCAGTTCGTTTGAGGGACTACTGGTCAATGAGCAGTTCTTC
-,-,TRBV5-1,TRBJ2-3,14,CASSATAGLDTQYF,TGCGCCAGCAGCGCGACTGCAGGTTTGGATACGCAGTATTTT
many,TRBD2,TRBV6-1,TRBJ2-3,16,CASSPRGGTFEDTQYF,TGTGCCAGCAGCCCGCGGGGGGGCACTTTCGAAGATACGCAGTATTTT
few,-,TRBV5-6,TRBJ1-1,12,CASSLGYGEAFF,TGTGCCAGCAGCTTGGGATATGGTGAAGCTTTCTTT
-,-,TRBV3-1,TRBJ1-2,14,CASSPPGETHGYTF,TGTGCCAGCAGCCCCCCAGGGGAAACTCATGGCTACACCTTC
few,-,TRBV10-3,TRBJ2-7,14,CAISEARAPYEQYF,TGTGCCATCAGTGAGGCCAGGGCTCCCTACGAGCAGTACTTC
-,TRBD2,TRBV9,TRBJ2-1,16,CASSVDPAGGYNEQFF,TGTGCCAGCAGCGTAGATCCAGCGGGAGGTTACAATGAGCAGTTCTTC
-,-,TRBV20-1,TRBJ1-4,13,CSADGANEEKLFF,TGCAGTGCTGATGGAGCAAACGAGGAAAAACTGTTTTTT
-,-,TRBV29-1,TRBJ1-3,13,CSVGEFSGNTIYF,TGCAGCGTTGGGGAGTTCTCTGGAAACACCATATATTTT
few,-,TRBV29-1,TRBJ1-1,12,CSGGEMNTEAFF,TGCAGCGGAGGGGAAATGAACACTGAAGCTTTCTTT
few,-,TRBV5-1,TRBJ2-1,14,CASSLGGLHNEQFF,TGCGCCAGCAGCTTGGGGGGACTGCACAATGAGCAGTTCTTC
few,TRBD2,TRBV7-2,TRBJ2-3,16,CASSVAGGSVTDTQYF,TGTGCCAGCAGCGTAGCGGGAGGTTCCGTCACAGATACGCAGTATTTT
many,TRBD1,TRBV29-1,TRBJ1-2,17,CSVEGSGGQVFNYGYTF,TGCAGCGTTGAAGGTTCAGGGGGACAGGTGTTCAACTATGGCTACACCTTC
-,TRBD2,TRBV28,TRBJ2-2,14,CASRTSGSWGELFF,TGTGCCAGCAGGACTAGCGGGAGCTGGGGGGAGCTGTTTTTT
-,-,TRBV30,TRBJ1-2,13,CAWSVHRENGYTF,TGTGCCTGGAGTGTACACAGGGAGAATGGCTACACCTTC
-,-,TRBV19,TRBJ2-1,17,CASSIDLGSWNYNEQFF,TGTGCCAGTAGTATAGATCTAGGTAGTTGGAACTACAATGAGCAGTTCTTC
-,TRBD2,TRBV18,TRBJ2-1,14,CASSPGGYYNEQFF,TGTGCCAGCTCACCCGGGGGGTACTACAATGAGCAGTTCTTC
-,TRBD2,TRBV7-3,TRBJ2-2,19,CASSPLPIGLAGDTGELFF,TGTGCCAGCAGCCCTCTTCCCATAGGACTAGCGGGAGACACCGGGGAGCTGTTTTTT
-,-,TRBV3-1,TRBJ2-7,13,CASSQEKWSEQYF,TGTGCCAGCAGCCAAGAAAAGTGGTCCGAGCAGTACTTC
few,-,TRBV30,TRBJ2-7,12,CAWSDFTYEQYF,TGTGCCTGGAGCGATTTTACCTACGAGCAGTACTTC
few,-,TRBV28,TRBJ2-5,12,CASTEGQETQYF,TGTGCCAGCACCGAAGGACAAGAGACCCAGTACTTC
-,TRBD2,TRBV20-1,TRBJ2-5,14,CSARTLAGGHTQYF,TGCAGTGCTCGGACACTAGCGGGAGGGCACACCCAGTACTTC
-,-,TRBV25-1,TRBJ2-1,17,CASSEGGRNRGRTEQFF,TGTGCCAGCAGTGAGGGGGGCCGAAACAGGGGTAGAACTGAGCAGTTCTTC
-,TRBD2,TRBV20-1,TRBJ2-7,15,CSARRLAGVAYEQYF,TGCAGTGCTAGAAGACTAGCGGGAGTAGCCTACGAGCAGTACTTC
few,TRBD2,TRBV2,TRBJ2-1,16,CASKVGSGRSYNEQFF,TGTGCCAGCAAAGTTGGTAGCGGGAGATCCTACAATGAGCAGTTCTTC
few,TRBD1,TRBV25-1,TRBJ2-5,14,CASRADRGGETQYF,TGTGCCAGCAGAGCCGACAGGGGTGGTGAGACCCAGTACTTC
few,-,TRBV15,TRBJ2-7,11,CATSTTAEQYF,TGTGCCACCAGCACAACCGCGGAGCAGTACTTC
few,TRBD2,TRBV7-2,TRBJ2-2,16,CASSLESGRVFGELFF,TGTGCCAGCAGCTTAGAGAGCGGGAGGGTCTTCGGGGAGCTGTTTTTT
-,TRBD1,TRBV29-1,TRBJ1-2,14,CSVGGQSPGYGYTF,TGCAGCGTTGGGGGACAGTCACCTGGCTATGGCTACACCTTC
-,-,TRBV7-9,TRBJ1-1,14,CASSLGGGTTEAFF,TGTGCCAGCAGCCTAGGTGGGGGGACCACTGAAGCTTTCTTT
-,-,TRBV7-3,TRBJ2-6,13,CASSPNYANVLTF,TGTGCCAGCAGCCCGAATTACGCCAACGTCCTGACTTTC
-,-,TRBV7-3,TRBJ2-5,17,CASSPEGRLGGRETQYF,TGTGCCAGCAGCCCAGAGGGGCGGCTAGGGGGACGAGAGACCCAGTACTTC
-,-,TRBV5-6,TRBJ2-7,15,CASSPRGRQDYEQYF,TGTGCCAGCAGCCCCCGGGGTCGCCAAGACTACGAGCAGTACTTC
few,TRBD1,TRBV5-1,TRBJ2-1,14,CASSPGTGADEQFF,TGCGCCAGCAGCCCGGGGACAGGGGCCGATGAGCAGTTCTTC
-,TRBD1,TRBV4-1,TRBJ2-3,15,CASSPQTGYTDTQYF,TGCGCCAGCAGCCCACAGACAGGGTACACAGATACGCAGTATTTT
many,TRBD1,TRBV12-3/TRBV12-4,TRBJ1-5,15,CASSFEQGPRQPQHF,TGTGCCAGCAGTTTCGAACAGGGGCCCAGACAGCCCCAGCATTTT
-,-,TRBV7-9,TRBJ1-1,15,CASSLVPGAGSEAFF,TGTGCCAGCAGCTTAGTTCCAGGGGCGGGTTCAGAAGCTTTCTTT
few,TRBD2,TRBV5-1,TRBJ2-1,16,CASSLVTSGRHNEQFF,TGCGCCAGCAGCTTGGTGACTAGCGGGAGGCACAATGAGCAGTTCTTC
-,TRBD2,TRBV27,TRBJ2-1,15,CASSLFASGRNEQFF,TGTGCCAGCAGTTTATTCGCTAGCGGGAGGAATGAGCAGTTCTTC
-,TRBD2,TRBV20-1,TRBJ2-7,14,CSARRLAGPYEQYF,TGCAGTGCTAGACGACTAGCGGGACCCTACGAGCAGTACTTC
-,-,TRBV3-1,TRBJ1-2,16,CASSQDSSSRRGGYTF,TGTGCCAGCAGCCAAGATAGTAGCAGCCGCCGGGGAGGCTACACCTTC
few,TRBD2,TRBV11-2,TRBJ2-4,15,CASSWGLAGVSAQYF,TGTGCCAGCAGCTGGGGACTAGCGGGAGTATCGGCTCAGTACTTC
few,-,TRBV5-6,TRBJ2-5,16,CASSFQGVPFSETQYF,TGTGCCAGCAGCTTTCAGGGTGTACCGTTTTCAGAGACCCAGTACTTC
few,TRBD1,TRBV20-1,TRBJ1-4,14,CSARRDRVNEKLFF,TGCAGTGCTAGACGAGACAGGGTTAACGAAAAACTGTTTTTT
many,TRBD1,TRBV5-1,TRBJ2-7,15,CASSLTGQGAYEQYF,TGCGCCAGCAGCTTGACGGGACAGGGGGCTTACGAGCAGTACTTC
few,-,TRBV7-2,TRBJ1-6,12,CASTYGGSPLHF,TGTGCCAGCACCTATGGAGGTTCACCCCTCCACTTT
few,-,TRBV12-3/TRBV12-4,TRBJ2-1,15,CASTPRGGLYNEQFF,TGTGCCAGCACCCCCCGCGGGGGCCTATACAATGAGCAGTTCTTC
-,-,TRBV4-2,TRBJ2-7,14,CASSQDTDPLRQYF,TGTGCCAGCAGCCAAGATACGGACCCACTACGGCAGTACTTC
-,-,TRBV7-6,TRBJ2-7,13,CASSLATGYEQYF,TGTGCCAGCAGCTTAGCGACGGGCTACGAGCAGTACTTC
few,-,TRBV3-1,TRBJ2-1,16,CASSQAGFLDRNEQFF,TGTGCCAGCAGCCAAGCGGGCTTTCTGGACCGCAATGAGCAGTTCTTC
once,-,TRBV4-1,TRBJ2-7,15,CASSQGGRAAYEQYF,TGCGCCAGCAGCCAAGGGGGCAGGGCAGCCTACGAGCAGTACTTC
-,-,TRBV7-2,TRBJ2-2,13,CASSVDSPGELFF,TGTGCCAGCAGCGTGGACAGCCCGGGGGAGCTGTTTTTT
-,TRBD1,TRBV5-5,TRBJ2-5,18,CASSSDRGLNAAQETQYF,TGTGCCAGCAGCTCAGACAGGGGGCTAAATGCGGCCCAAGAGACCCAGTACTTC